What follows are 18 T cell receptor beta chains derived from one specimen sequenced in a study of low-dose radiotherapy and immunotherapy resistance in tumors. With TRAV- and TRBV-specific primers, first-strand cDNA was made, covering the alpha and beta chains. A constant-region primer paired with the V-primer adapter amplified TCRs over about 20 PCR cycles. TCRdb re-called the reads through MiXCR, storing one row per CDR3 protein. Altogether about 71,000 distinct CDR3 sequences are present, roughly 30% being singletons, with the ten largest covering roughly 11%. Regarding time point: before trial treatment. Sequencing used PBMCs, obtained before treatment. The source is a female donor with ovarian cancer.

This clonotype was observed at least ten times. V gene TRBV28 combines with J gene TRBJ2-7, with D uncertain. V lost 1 base and J 3 bases, leaving 10 bases between the germline ends. CDR1 MDHEN and CDR2 SYDVKM come from the germline V gene. This CDR3 is built from 14 residues. CDR3 in DNA: TGTGCCAGCAGTTTATTAGGGAAAGGCTACGAGCAGTACTTC. Encoded protein: CASSLLGKGYEQYF.

This clonotype has ten or more counts. The CDR3 sequence: CASSLAGPGYNEQFF. The CDR3 coding sequence is TGTGCCAGCAGTTTAGCCGGGCCCGGTTACAATGAGCAGTTCTTC. The chain links TRBV12-3 or TRBV12-4 to TRBJ2-1; D call uncertain. The V end was cut by 0 bases, the J end by 4 bases, with 10 bases between. The CDR3 runs 15 residues.

This clonotype was counted many times. The rearrangement joins TRBV11-2 to TRBJ2-7; the D gene is possibly TRBD1 (6 bases). There are 14 residues in the CDR3. Looked up from germline, CDR1 is SGHAT and CDR2 is FQNNGV. Trimming removed 2 bases at V and 4 bases at J, with 12 bases between. The CDR3 here is CASSLIQGEYEQYF. The CDR3 bases are TGTGCCAGCAGCTTAATACAGGGAGAATACGAGCAGTACTTC.

The gene calls are TRBV18 and TRBJ2-3; TRBD1 agrees at 7 bases. Trimming at V came to 5 bases and at J to 7 bases, leaving 9 bases not matched to a gene. This CDR3 contains 14 residues. Germline V lookup: CDR1 KGHSH, CDR2 LQKENI. The CDR3 spells CASSTAGTAYTQYF. The DNA for the CDR3 is TGTGCCAGCTCAACAGCCGGGACAGCTTATACGCAGTATTTT.

This clonotype occurred many times. V gene TRBV18 combines with J gene TRBJ2-7; 11 positions match TRBD2. The CDR3 is 15 amino acids. After removal of 6 bases from V and 2 bases from J, the junction contained 6 bases not matched to a gene. In germline, CDR1 is KGHSH, CDR2 LQKENI. CDR3 nucleotides: TGTGCCAGCTCGGGGACTAGCGGACCGGCCTACGAGCAGTACTTC. Translated, it gives CASSGTSGPAYEQYF.

This clonotype was recorded many times. The chain recombines TRBV20-1 with TRBJ1-4; no firm D call. The CDR3 contains 15 residues. Between the trimmed V and J ends, which lost 0 bases and 2 bases, there was a span of 10 bases. Per germline, CDR1 DFQATT and CDR2 SNEGSKA (reference sequence). The CDR3 DNA is TGCAGTGCTAGAGAAACCGGGTCGACTAATGAAAAACTGTTTTTT. Protein sequence: CSARETGSTNEKLFF.

The rearrangement links TRBV29-1 to TRBJ1-1; the D is unclear. The germline gives CDR1 SQVTM, CDR2 ANQGSEA. The CDR3 sequence is 10 residues long. Trimming took off 6 bases at V and 3 bases at J, with 5 bases between the two ends. CDR3 sequence reads: CSVQDTEAFF. CDR3 sequence (DNA): TGCAGCGTCCAAGACACTGAAGCTTTCTTT.

Ten or more counts support this clonotype. The chain couples TRBV7-9 to TRBJ1-1, with a possible D match to TRBD1 (5 bases). There are 12 residues in the CDR3. Germline CDR1 SEHNR, CDR2 FQNEAQ (reference sequence). Trimming shortened V by 7 bases and J by 4 bases, and 10 bases separated the two germline ends. CDR3 in amino acids: CASTAGLTEAFF. The CDR3 nucleotides are TGTGCCAGCACGGCGGGGCTCACTGAAGCTTTCTTT.

This clonotype was seen ten or more times. The rearrangement links TRBV11-1 to TRBJ2-1; 9 nucleotides line up with TRBD2. The germline gives CDR1 SGHAT, CDR2 FQDESV (reference sequence). This CDR3 is built from 15 residues. The J segment lost 5 bases and the V segment lost 1 base, leaving 3 bases of the junction unmatched. The CDR3 DNA reads as TGTGCCAGCAGCTTAGGCGGGAGGGACCACAATGAGCAGTTCTTC. Its translation is CASSLGGRDHNEQFF.

In the case of this clonotype: A far larger clone is one base from this, pointing to a likely read error. The chain couples TRBV4-3 to TRBJ2-1; tentatively, D is TRBD2 (6 bases). Trimming left V 2 bases short and J 10 bases short, with 21 bases between. This CDR3 is 16 amino acids long. Looked up from germline, CDR1 is LGHNA and CDR2 is YSLEER. CDR3 DNA sequence: TGCGCCAGCAGCCAAACCGGCGGGGCGAGCTCCTACGAGCAGTTCTTC. Protein sequence: CASSQTGGASSYEQFF.

The chain uses TRBV10-3 and TRBJ2-7, with 8 bases matching TRBD1. The germline V gene has CDR1 ENHRY and CDR2 SYGVKD. The V gene end was trimmed by 0 bases and the J gene end by 3 bases; junction bases not matched to a gene: 4. There are 15 residues in the CDR3. The CDR3 protein is CAISESGDRYYEQYF. For the CDR3, the DNA is TGTGCCATCAGTGAGTCGGGGGACAGGTACTACGAGCAGTACTTC.

As to this clonotype: This sequence is one base from a far larger clone and is likely a read error. The J gene is TRBJ2-1, the V gene TRBV5-4, with D tentatively TRBD1 (6 bases). The CDR3 has 15 residues. The germline gives CDR1 SGHNT, CDR2 YYREEE (reference sequence). V was pared by 4 bases and J by 10 bases, with 21 bases between. The CDR3 is CASSDDTGFVGEQFF. In nucleotides, the CDR3 is TGTGCCAGCAGCGATGATACAGGGTTTGTAGGCGAGCAGTTCTTC.

This clonotype was counted ten times or more. The rearrangement links TRBV4-1 to TRBJ1-5, with TRBD1 identical over 7 bases. CDR3 length equals 17 residues. Germline V gene sequence: CDR1 MGHRA, CDR2 YSYEKL. Trimming removed 0 bases from V and 6 bases from J; junction bases left unmatched: 11. CDR3 sequence (DNA): TGCGCCAGCAGCCAAGAGGGGAAGGGGGCGCTGAGTCAGCCCCAGCATTTT. Its protein is CASSQEGKGALSQPQHF.

This clonotype was seen at least ten times. J is TRBJ2-7 and V is TRBV27; D might be TRBD1 or TRBD2, each matching 5 bases. Trimming pared 5 bases from V and 7 bases from J, leaving 18 bases between. Per germline, CDR1 MNHEY and CDR2 SMNVEV (reference sequence). The CDR3 covers 14 residues. The DNA of the CDR3 is TGTGCCAGCAGTCGCTTGGGGCTAGCTGGAGAGCAGTACTTC. Its protein is CASSRLGLAGEQYF.

This clonotype was picked up many times. The rearrangement uses TRBV14 and TRBJ1-4; D may be TRBD1 (5 bases). The CDR3 totals 15 residues. Per germline, CDR1 SGHDN and CDR2 FVKESK. V lost 1 base and J lost 11, with 17 bases in between. CDR3 coding DNA: TGTGCCAGCAGCCAAGGCGACACGGCGGGGGAGAAACTGTTTTTT. Its protein is CASSQGDTAGEKLFF.

V gene TRBV7-2 combines with J gene TRBJ2-1; TRBD2 matches at 13 bases. Trimming cost V 2 bases and J 10 bases; bases outside gene matches: 8. This CDR3 is built from 16 residues. The germline CDR1 and CDR2 sequences are SGHTA and FQGNSA. DNA for the CDR3: TGTGCCAGCAGCTTACCAGGGACTAGCGGGGCGAGAGAGCAGTTCTTC. Protein: CASSLPGTSGAREQFF.

The chain uses TRBV5-1 and TRBJ2-4; 12 bases agree with TRBD2. The CDR3 has 16 residues. Trimming cost V 1 base and J 4 bases; bases outside gene matches: 3. Looked up from germline, CDR1 is SGHRS and CDR2 is YFSETQ. The CDR3 loop is CASSLTSGRQKNIQYF. CDR3 nucleotides: TGCGCCAGCAGCTTGACTAGCGGGAGGCAAAAAAACATTCAGTACTTC. Combining the CDR3 with reference TRBV5-1 and TRBJ2-4 gives the whole variable domain KAGVTQTPRYLIKTRGQQVTLSCSPISGHRSVSWYQQTPGQGLQFLFEYFSETQRNKGNFPGRFSGRQFSNSRSEMNVSTLELGDSALYLCASSLTSGRQKNIQYFGAGTRLSVL.

This clonotype was detected ten times or more. The V and J genes are TRBV6-2 or TRBV6-3 and TRBJ2-1; D remains unclear. In germline, CDR1 is MNHEY, CDR2 SVGEGT. This CDR3 region has 15 residues. V dropped 3 bases and J dropped 0 bases, with 9 bases sitting between them. CDR3: CASSYSASSYNEQFF. CDR3 DNA sequence: TGTGCCAGCAGTTATTCGGCGAGCTCCTACAATGAGCAGTTCTTC.